This entry features one T cell receptor beta chain sequence. The data were taken from a study of PD-L1 blockade in urothelial cancer. Study-level background: Analyses used blood from 3 weeks (second dose) and 6 weeks after treatment start. Blood samples had a median of about 150,000 T cells.

The germline gives CDR1 SGHKS, CDR2 YYEKEE (reference sequence). The CDR3 is made up of 14 amino acids. V was cut by 0 bases and J by 1 base, with 7 bases left in between. TCRdb keeps only in-frame clones here, not all; method: immunoSEQ multiplex PCR. Of about 52,000 clones detected, about three quarters appear once; the ten largest clones hold approximately 4.3%. The time point was: pretreatment peripheral blood. V and J are TRBV5-5 and TRBJ1-1; D gene unclear. This clonotype was sampled from a man aged 65-85 years with urothelial cancer. Material: PBMCs, obtained around atezolizumab (anti-PD-L1) treatment. CDR3 coding DNA: TGTGCCAGCAGCTTGGCAGGTCGGAACACTGAAGCTTTCTTT. This translates into CASSLAGRNTEAFF.